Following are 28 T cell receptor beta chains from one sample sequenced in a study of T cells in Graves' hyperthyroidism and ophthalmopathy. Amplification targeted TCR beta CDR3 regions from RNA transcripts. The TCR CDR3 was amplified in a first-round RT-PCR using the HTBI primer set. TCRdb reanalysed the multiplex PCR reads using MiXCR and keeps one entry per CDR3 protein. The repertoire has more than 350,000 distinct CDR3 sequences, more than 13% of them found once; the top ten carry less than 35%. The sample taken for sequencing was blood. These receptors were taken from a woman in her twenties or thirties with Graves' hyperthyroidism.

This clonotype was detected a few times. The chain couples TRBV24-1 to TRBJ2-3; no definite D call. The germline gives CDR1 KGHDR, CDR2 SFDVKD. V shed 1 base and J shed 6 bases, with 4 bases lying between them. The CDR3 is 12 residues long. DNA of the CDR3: TGTGCCACCAGTGATTTTACGGATACGCAGTATTTT. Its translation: CATSDFTDTQYF.

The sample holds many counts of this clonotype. The CDR3 coding sequence is TGTGCCAGCTCACCATTTACGTTTGGGACCGCCACTAACTATGGCTACACCTTC. This codes for CASSPFTFGTATNYGYTF. The chain has TRBV18 and TRBJ1-2; D may be TRBD1 (5 bases). This CDR3 region has 18 residues. The V gene lost 2 bases and the J gene lost 0 bases, with 19 bases spanning the gap. Germline V gives CDR1 KGHSH, CDR2 LQKENI.

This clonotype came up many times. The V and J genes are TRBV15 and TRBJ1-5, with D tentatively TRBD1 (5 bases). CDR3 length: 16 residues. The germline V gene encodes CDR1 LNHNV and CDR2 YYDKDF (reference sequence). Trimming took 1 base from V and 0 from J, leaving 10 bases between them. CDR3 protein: CATSRVGGDSNQPQHF. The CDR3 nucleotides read TGTGCCACCAGCAGAGTCGGGGGAGATAGCAATCAGCCCCAGCATTTT.

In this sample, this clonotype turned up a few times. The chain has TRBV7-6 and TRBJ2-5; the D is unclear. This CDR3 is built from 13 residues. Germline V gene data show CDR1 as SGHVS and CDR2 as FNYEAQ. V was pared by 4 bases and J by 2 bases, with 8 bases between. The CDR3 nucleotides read TGTGCCAGCAGCTCTCACACACAAGAGACCCAGTACTTC. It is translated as CASSSHTQETQYF.

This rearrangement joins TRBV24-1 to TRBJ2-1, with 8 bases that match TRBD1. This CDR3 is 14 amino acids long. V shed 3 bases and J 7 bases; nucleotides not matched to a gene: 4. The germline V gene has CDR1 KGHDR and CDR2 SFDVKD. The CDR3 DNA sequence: TGTGCCACCAGTGATACGGACAGGGTGAATGAGCAGTTCTTC. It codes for CATSDTDRVNEQFF.

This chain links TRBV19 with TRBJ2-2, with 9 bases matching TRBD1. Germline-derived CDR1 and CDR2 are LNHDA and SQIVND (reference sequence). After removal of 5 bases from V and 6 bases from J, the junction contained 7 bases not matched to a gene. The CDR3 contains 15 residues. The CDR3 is CASSPTGGLPGELFF. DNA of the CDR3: TGTGCCAGTAGTCCGACAGGGGGTCTTCCCGGGGAGCTGTTTTTT.

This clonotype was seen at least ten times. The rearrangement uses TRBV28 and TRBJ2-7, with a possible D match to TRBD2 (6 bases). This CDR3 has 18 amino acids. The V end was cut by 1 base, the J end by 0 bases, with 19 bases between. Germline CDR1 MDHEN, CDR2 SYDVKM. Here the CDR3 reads CASSLLGTVAESSYEQYF. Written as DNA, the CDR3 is TGTGCCAGCAGTTTATTGGGAACAGTAGCGGAGAGCTCCTACGAGCAGTACTTC.

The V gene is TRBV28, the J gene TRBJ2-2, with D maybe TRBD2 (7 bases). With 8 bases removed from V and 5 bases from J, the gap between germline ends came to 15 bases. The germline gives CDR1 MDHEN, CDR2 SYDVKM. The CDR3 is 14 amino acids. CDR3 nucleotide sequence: TGTGCCAGCGGGGGGGGCGGGGGTACCGGGGAGCTGTTTTTT. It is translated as CASGGGGGTGELFF.

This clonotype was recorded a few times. The CDR3 sequence: CSAAFSSGRSNEQFF. The CDR3 DNA follows: TGCAGTGCGGCTTTCTCTAGCGGGAGGTCCAATGAGCAGTTCTTC. The chain joins TRBV20-1 to TRBJ2-1; 11 nucleotides agree with TRBD2. V shed 6 bases and J 6 bases; nucleotides not matched to a gene: 10. This CDR3 is built from 15 residues. Germline CDR1 and CDR2: DFQATT and SNEGSKA (reference sequence).

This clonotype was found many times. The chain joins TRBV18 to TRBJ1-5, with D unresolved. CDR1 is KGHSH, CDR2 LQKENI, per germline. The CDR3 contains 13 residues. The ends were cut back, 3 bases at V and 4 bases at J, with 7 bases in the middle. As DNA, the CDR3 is TGTGCCAGCTCACCCGACACGAATCAGCCCCAGCATTTT. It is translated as CASSPDTNQPQHF.

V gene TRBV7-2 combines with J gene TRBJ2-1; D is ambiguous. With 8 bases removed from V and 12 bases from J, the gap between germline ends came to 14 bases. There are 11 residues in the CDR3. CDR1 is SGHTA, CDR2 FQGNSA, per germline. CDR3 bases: TGTGCCAGCGGAAGGTGGGATAGGCAGTTCTTC. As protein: CASGRWDRQFF.

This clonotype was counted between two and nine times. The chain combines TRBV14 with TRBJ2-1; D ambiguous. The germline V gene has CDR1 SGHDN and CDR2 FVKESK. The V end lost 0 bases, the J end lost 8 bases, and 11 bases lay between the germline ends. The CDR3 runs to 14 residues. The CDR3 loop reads CASSQDPPPDEQFF. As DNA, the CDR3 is TGTGCCAGCAGCCAAGATCCTCCTCCCGATGAGCAGTTCTTC.

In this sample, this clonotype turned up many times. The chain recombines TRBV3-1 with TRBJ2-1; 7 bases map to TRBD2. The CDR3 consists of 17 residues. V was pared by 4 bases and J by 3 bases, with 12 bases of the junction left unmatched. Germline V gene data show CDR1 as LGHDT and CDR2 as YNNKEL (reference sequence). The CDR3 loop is CASSPRSLAQIYNEQFF. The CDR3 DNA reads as TGTGCCAGCAGCCCCAGGTCACTAGCGCAAATCTACAATGAGCAGTTCTTC.

Here the CDR3 reads CASSSDRDGYTF. The CDR3 region has the DNA TGCGCCAGCAGCTCGGACAGGGATGGCTACACCTTC. V is TRBV5-1 and J is TRBJ1-2; 8 bases line up with TRBD1. Trimming cost V 3 bases and J 6 bases; bases outside gene matches: 1. Germline V lookup: CDR1 SGHRS, CDR2 YFSETQ. This CDR3 contains 12 residues.

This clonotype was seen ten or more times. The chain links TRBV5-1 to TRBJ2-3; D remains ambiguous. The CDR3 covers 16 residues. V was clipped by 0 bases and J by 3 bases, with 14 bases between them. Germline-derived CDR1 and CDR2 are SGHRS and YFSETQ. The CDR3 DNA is TGCGCCAGCAGCTTGGAGGCATCACACCCGACAGATACGCAGTATTTT. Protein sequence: CASSLEASHPTDTQYF.

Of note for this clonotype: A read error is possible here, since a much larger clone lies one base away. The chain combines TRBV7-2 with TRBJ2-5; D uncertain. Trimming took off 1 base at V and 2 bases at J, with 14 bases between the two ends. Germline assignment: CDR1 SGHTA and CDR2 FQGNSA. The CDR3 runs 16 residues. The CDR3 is CASSLDTKRPQETQYF. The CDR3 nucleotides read TGTGCCAGCAGCTTAGACACAAAGAGGCCTCAAGAGACCCAGTACTTC.

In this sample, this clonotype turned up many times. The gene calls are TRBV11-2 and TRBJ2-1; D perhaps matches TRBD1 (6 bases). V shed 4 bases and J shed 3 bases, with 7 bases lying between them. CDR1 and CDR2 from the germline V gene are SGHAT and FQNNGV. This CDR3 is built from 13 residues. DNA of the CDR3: TGTGCCAGCAGCTCGACAGGCTACAATGAGCAGTTCTTC. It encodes CASSSTGYNEQFF.

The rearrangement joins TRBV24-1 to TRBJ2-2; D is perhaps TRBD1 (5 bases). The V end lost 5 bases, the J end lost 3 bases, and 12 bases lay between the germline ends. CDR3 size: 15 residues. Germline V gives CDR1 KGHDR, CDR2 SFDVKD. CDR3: CATSAHQGYTGELFF. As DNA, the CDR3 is TGTGCCACCAGTGCCCATCAGGGATACACCGGGGAGCTGTTTTTT.

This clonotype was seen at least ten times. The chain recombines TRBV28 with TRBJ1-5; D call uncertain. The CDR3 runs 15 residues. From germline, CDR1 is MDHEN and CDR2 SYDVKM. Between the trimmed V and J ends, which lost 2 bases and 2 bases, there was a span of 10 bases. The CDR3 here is CASSLVRLGNQPQHF. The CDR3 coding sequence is TGTGCCAGCAGTTTAGTCAGGTTGGGCAATCAGCCCCAGCATTTT.

Written as DNA, the CDR3 is TGTGCCAGCAGTGTCGGGACAGGTTCAGCTAACTATGGCTACACCTTC. The encoded protein is CASSVGTGSANYGYTF. This chain uses TRBV12-3 or TRBV12-4 with TRBJ1-2, with 8 positions matching TRBD1. The CDR3 has 16 residues. Germline trimming cut 5 bases from V and 0 bases from J; bases unmatched to any gene: 8.

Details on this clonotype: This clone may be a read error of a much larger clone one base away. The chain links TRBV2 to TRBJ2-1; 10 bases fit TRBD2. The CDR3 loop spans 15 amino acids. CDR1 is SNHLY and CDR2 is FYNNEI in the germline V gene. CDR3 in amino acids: CASSRTSGVYNKQFF. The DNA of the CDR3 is TGTGCCAGCAGTAGAACTAGCGGGGTGTACAATAAGCAGTTCTTC.

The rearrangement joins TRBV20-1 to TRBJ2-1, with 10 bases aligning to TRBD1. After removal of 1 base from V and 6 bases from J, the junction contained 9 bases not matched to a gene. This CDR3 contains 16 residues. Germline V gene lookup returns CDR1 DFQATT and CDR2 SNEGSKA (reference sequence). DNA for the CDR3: TGCAGTGCTAGAGGTCACGGCGGGACAGGGGCCAATGAGCAGTTCTTC. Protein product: CSARGHGGTGANEQFF.

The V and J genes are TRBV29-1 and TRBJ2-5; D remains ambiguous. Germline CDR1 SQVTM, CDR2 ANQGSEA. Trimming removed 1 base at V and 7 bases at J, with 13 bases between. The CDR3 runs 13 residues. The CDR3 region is CSVEARLFRTQYF. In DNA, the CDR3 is TGCAGCGTTGAAGCGAGACTTTTTAGGACCCAGTACTTC. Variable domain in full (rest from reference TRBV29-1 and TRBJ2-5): SAVISQKPSRDICQRGTSLTIQCQVDSQVTMMFWYRQQPGQSLTLIATANQGSEATYESGFVIDKFPISRPNLTFSTLTVSNMSPEDSSIYLCSVEARLFRTQYFGPGTRLLVL.

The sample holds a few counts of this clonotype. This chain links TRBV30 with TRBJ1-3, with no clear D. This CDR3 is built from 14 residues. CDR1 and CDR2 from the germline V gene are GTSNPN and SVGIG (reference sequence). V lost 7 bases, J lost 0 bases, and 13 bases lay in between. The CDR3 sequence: CAFSTGASGNTIYF. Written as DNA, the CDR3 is TGTGCCTTCTCGACGGGAGCCTCTGGAAACACCATATATTTT.

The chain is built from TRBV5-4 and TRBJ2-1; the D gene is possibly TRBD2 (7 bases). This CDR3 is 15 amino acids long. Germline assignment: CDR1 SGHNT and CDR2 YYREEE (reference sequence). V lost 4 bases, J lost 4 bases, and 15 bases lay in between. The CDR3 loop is CASSLGGGRYNEQFF. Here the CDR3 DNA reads TGTGCCAGCAGCCTTGGGGGGGGCAGGTACAATGAGCAGTTCTTC.

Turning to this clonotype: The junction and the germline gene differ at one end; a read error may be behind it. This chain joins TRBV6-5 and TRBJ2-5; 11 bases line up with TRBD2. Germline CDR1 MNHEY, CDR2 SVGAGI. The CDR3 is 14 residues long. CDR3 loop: CASRDSGRAAAQYF. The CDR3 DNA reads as TGCGCCAGCAGGGATAGCGGGAGGGCCGCGGCCCAGTACTTC.

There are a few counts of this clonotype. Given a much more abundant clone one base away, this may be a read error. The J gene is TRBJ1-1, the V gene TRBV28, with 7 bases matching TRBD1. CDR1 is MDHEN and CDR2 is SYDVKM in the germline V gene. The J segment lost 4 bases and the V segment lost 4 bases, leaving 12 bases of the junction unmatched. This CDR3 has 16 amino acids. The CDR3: CASSSYAGTVGTEAFF. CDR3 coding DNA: TGTGCCAGCAGTTCTTATGCCGGGACAGTGGGCACTGAAGCTTTCTTT.

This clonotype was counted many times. CDR3 coding DNA: TGTGCCACCAGTGACCCTGGACTAGACAATGAGCAGTTCTTC. This codes for CATSDPGLDNEQFF. The chain is built from TRBV24-1 and TRBJ2-1; 7 nucleotides line up with TRBD2. Trimming removed 4 bases from V and 5 bases from J; junction bases left unmatched: 4. The germline V gene has CDR1 KGHDR and CDR2 SFDVKD. The CDR3 contains 14 residues.